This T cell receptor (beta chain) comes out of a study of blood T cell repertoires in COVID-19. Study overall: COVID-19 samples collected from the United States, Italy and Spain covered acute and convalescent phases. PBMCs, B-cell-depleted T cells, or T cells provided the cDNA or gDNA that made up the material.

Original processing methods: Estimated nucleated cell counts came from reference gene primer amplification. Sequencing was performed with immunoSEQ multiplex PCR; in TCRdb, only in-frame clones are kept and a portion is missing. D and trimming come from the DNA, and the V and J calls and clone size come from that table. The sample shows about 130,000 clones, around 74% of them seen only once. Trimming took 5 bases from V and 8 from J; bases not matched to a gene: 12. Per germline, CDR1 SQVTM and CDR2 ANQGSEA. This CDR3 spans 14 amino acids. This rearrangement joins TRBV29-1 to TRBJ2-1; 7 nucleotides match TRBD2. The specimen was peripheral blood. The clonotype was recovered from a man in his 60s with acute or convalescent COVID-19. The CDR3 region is CSVSQWEGGDEQFF. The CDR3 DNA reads TGCAGCGTTTCTCAGTGGGAGGGAGGTGATGAGCAGTTCTTC.